This T cell receptor (beta chain) was retrieved from a study of molecular identifiers for immune sequencing clone quantification. TCRdb ran MiXCR on the PCR reads and lists one entry per CDR3 protein. The sample includes over 550,000 distinct CDR3 sequences, roughly 23% of them seen just once. The length of the CDR3 is 15 residues. CDR1 is SGDLS, CDR2 YYNGEE, per germline. With 4 bases removed from V and 6 bases from J, the gap between germline ends came to 19 bases. This clonotype was seen many times. The clonotype originates from a human donor in good health. Some libraries in this study had Jurkat cell RNA spiked in. Sequenced sample: naive CD8+ T cells from blood, with Jurkat cell RNA spiked in. The subset was: FACS-sorted CD8+CD4-CCR7+CD45RA+ naive T cells. This rearrangement joins TRBV9 to TRBJ1-1, with a tentative D call TRBD1 (5 bases). The CDR3 loop is CASSPAIGAFAEAFF. CDR3 coding DNA: TGTGCCAGCAGCCCCGCCATTGGGGCGTTTGCTGAAGCTTTCTTT. Combining the CDR3 with reference TRBV9 and TRBJ1-1 gives the whole variable domain DSGVTQTPKHLITATGQRVTLRCSPRSGDLSVYWYQQSLDQGLQFLIQYYNGEERAKGNILERFSAQQFPDLHSELNLSSLELGDSALYFCASSPAIGAFAEAFFGQGTRLTVV.